This T cell receptor beta chain was recovered during a study of CD8 T cells in ankylosing spondylitis. General study results and limits: Both synovial fluid and blood in reactive arthritis had previously been reported to carry some motif variants. Peripheral blood held disease-linked clones only at relatively low frequency, and these were CD8+. According to the report, clones linked to the disease were significantly enriched in matched synovial fluid samples taken from ankylosing spondylitis patients. Within ankylosing spondylitis blood, a TCR beta motif made up of several highly homologous variants appeared to be characteristic.

Only a few counts were recorded for this clonotype. The antigen remains unidentified. This CDR3 spans 16 amino acids. V lost 0 bases, J lost 3 bases, and 13 bases lay in between. Germline V CDR1 and CDR2: SGHKS, YYEKEE (reference sequence). As the method for making TCR beta libraries, quantitative 5'-RACE with molecular barcodes was used. TCRdb reanalysed the 5' RACE reads using MiXCR and keeps one entry per CDR3 protein. In the table there are around 890,000 distinct CDR3 sequences, 10% to 15% of which are singletons. The chain couples TRBV5-5 to TRBJ2-1; D is possibly TRBD2 (5 bases). The sequenced sample consisted of blood, either unsorted or a sorted T cell fraction (not recorded which). The receptor's source is a male donor with ankylosing spondylitis. CDR3 bases: TGTGCCAGCAGCTTGGCGGCGAGGGAGATCTACAATGAGCAGTTCTTC. It translates to CASSLAAREIYNEQFF.